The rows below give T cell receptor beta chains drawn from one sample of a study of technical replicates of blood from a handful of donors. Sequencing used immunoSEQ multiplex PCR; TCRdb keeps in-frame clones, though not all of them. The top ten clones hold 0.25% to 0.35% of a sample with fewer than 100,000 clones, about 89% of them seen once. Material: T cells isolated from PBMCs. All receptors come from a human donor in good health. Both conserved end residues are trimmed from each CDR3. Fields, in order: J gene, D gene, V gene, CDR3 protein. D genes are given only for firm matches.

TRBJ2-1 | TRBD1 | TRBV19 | ASSKGTAQF
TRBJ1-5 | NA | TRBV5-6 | ASSLGFGGPQH
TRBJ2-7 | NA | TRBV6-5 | ASSLYKGGIYEQY
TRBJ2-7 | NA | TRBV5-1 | ASRDMVGYEQY
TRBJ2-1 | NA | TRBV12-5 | ASGFSGVGEQF
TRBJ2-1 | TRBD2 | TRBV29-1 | SVVAGTRNMNEQF
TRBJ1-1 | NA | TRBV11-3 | ASSSAGTPANTEAF
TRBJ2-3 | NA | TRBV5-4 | ASSLLATDTQY
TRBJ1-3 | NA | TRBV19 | ASSIGYPGNTIY
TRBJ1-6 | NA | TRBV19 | ASSMTGITYNSPLH
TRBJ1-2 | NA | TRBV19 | ASIGRGGYGYT
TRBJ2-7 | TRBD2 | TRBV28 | ASSLSGSPYEQY
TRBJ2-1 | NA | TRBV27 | ASSLSGSYNEQF
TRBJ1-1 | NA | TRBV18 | ASSATGTTEAF
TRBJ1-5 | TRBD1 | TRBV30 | AWKQGGQPQH
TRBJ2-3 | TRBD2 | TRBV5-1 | ASSFRGGAGDTQY
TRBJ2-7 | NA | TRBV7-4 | ASSLSVAVHTLYEQY
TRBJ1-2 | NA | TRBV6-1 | ASREGGYT
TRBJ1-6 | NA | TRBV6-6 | ASRAPSSYNSPLH
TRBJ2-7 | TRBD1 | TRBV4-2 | ASSQEGQRRYEQY
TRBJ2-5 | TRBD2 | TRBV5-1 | ASSPRTSGAETQY
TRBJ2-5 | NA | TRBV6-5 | ASSYSLWTGQETQY
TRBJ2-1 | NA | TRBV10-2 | ASSPRDLWNEQF
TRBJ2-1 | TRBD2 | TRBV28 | ASIESGLGVHNEQF
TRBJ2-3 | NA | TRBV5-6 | ASSLYTDTQY
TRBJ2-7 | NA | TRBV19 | ASSLTGYSYEQY
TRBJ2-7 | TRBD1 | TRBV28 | ASRLRDRGLSEQY
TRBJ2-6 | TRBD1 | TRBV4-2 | ASSPNPGTAHSGANVLT
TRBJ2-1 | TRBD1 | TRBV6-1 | ASSERDSWDEQF
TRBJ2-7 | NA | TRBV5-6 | ASSTDRHEQY
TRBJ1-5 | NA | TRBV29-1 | SVAYRVDQPQH
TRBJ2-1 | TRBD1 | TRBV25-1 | ASSGQKGVGQGPAEQF
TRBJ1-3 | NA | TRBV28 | ASSRRTGFRPGNTIY
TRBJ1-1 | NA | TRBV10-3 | ASLGRGEAF
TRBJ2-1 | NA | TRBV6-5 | ASNPGNSYNEQF
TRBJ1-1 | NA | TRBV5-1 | ASSGWGDTEAF
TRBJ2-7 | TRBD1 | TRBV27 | ASSLSGDRGSGEQY
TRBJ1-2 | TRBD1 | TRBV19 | ASSPDPQGARGYGYT
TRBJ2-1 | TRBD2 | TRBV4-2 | ASSLRTSGEPYNEQF
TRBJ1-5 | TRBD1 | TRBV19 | ASSIGQGDGQPQH
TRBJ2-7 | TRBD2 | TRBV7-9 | ASSSQPGTSDSTPYEQY
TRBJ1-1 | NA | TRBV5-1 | ASSLATGDWTTEAF
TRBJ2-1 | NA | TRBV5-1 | ASSFTVRVDEQF
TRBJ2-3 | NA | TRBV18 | ASSPRRATDTQY
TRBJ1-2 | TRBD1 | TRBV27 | ASSLRDSWGYT
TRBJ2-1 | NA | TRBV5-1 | ASSLGPNEQF
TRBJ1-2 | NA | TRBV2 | ASSAAGGTGYT
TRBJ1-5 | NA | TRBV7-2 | ASSLSGQGFQPQH
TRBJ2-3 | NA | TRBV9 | ASSVVERTTDTQY
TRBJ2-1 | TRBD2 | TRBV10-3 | AISEVAGGYNEQF
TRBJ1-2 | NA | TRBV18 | ASSAGRGEAGYGYT
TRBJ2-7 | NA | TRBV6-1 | ASRDGGRPYEQY
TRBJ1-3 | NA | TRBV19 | ASSLYQGAASGNTIY
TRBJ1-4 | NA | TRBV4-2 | ASSPEAHEKLF
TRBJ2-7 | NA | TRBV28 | ASSGSGGPYEQY
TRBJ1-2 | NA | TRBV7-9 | ASSIGREGYT
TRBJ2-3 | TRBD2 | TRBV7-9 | ASRLGGLAGQLRTDTQY